The 3 T cell receptor beta chains listed next were all sequenced from one sample in a study of T cell repertoires in cytomegalovirus infection. TCRdb re-called the reads with MiXCR, one entry per CDR3 protein. The sample lists around 260,000 distinct CDR3 sequences, 20% to 30% occurring once. The sample taken for sequencing was PBMCs. The receptors here all came from a human donor in good health (CMV status not recorded). Some clones in this sample may be carry-over from other donors' samples.

A single count supports this clonotype. The rearrangement joins TRBV7-3 to TRBJ2-1; TRBD1 aligns across 11 bases. Germline V gene lookup returns CDR1 SGHTA and CDR2 FQGTGA. Unmatched junction bases numbered 9, after V lost 5 bases and J lost 6 bases. The CDR3 spans 16 residues. Here the CDR3 DNA reads TGTGCCAGCAGCCCAGATTGGGGACAGGGGGGCAATGAGCAGTTCTTC. Amino acid sequence: CASSPDWGQGGNEQFF.

The rearrangement joins TRBV2 to TRBJ2-1, with TRBD2 as a possible D gene (6 bases). V gave up 3 bases and J gave up 6 bases, with 21 bases separating them. This CDR3 spans 17 amino acids. Germline V gene lookup returns CDR1 SNHLY and CDR2 FYNNEI. In nucleotides, the CDR3 is TGTGCCAGCAGTGATCCCAATTCGGGACTCCTAACCAATGAGCAGTTCTTC. Encoded protein: CASSDPNSGLLTNEQFF.

This clonotype was counted a few times. The rearrangement uses TRBV7-6 and TRBJ2-7, with D maybe TRBD1 (5 bases). The CDR3 is 14 amino acids. The germline V and J ends were trimmed by 4 bases and 4 bases, with 14 bases remaining between them. Per germline, CDR1 SGHVS and CDR2 FNYEAQ. CDR3 in amino acids: CASSSAAGPYEQYF. The CDR3 region has the DNA TGTGCCAGCAGCTCGGCGGCAGGGCCTTACGAGCAGTACTTC.